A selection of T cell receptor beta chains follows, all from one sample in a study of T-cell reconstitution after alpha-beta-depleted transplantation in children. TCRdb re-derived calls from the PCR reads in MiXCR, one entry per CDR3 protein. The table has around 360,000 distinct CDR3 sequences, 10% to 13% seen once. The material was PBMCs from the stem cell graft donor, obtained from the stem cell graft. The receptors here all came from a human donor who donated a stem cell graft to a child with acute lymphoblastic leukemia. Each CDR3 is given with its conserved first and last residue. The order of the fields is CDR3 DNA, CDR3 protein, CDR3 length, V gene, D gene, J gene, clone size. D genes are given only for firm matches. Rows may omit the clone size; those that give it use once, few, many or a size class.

cdr3_nt: TGCAGTGCTAGTCTACCGGGATCCTACAATGAGCAGTTCTTC
cdr3_aa: CSASLPGSYNEQFF
cdr3_length: 14
v_call: TRBV20-1
d_call: NA
j_call: TRBJ2-1
clone_size: many

cdr3_nt: TGCAGCGTTGAGAGGGGCCAGGGCTACGAGCAGTACTTC
cdr3_aa: CSVERGQGYEQYF
cdr3_length: 13
v_call: TRBV29-1
d_call: NA
j_call: TRBJ2-7
clone_size: NA

cdr3_nt: TGTGCCAGCAGCCAAGGATCGGCATCTTCCGAGCAGTTCTTC
cdr3_aa: CASSQGSASSEQFF
cdr3_length: 14
v_call: TRBV3-1
d_call: NA
j_call: TRBJ2-1
clone_size: many

cdr3_nt: TGCGCCAGCAGTCCCCTGGGAGCCAAAAACATTCAGTACTTC
cdr3_aa: CASSPLGAKNIQYF
cdr3_length: 14
v_call: TRBV5-1
d_call: NA
j_call: TRBJ2-4
clone_size: NA

cdr3_nt: TGCAGTGGTGAGCCCCTCCTATCCAATGAGCAGTTCTTC
cdr3_aa: CSGEPLLSNEQFF
cdr3_length: 13
v_call: TRBV20-1
d_call: NA
j_call: TRBJ2-1
clone_size: NA

cdr3_nt: TGCAGTGCCCGGGACCTTTACAATGAGCAGTTCTTC
cdr3_aa: CSARDLYNEQFF
cdr3_length: 12
v_call: TRBV20-1
d_call: NA
j_call: TRBJ2-1
clone_size: many

cdr3_nt: TGCAGTGCTAGAGATATAGAAGGCAGGACTAATGAAAAACTGTTTTTT
cdr3_aa: CSARDIEGRTNEKLFF
cdr3_length: 16
v_call: TRBV20-1
d_call: NA
j_call: TRBJ1-4
clone_size: NA

cdr3_nt: TGCAGCGTTCTGATTAACTACGAGCAGTACTTC
cdr3_aa: CSVLINYEQYF
cdr3_length: 11
v_call: TRBV29-1
d_call: NA
j_call: TRBJ2-7
clone_size: NA

cdr3_nt: TGCGCCAGCAGCTACCGACAGGGAACGGACATTCAGTACTTC
cdr3_aa: CASSYRQGTDIQYF
cdr3_length: 14
v_call: TRBV4-1
d_call: TRBD1
j_call: TRBJ2-4
clone_size: NA

cdr3_nt: TGTGCCAGCAGCCCCCGGACTATGTGGGGCTCAGATACGCAGTATTTT
cdr3_aa: CASSPRTMWGSDTQYF
cdr3_length: 16
v_call: TRBV6-2/TRBV6-3
d_call: NA
j_call: TRBJ2-3
clone_size: NA

cdr3_nt: TGCTGTGCTAGAACGCCAGCCCAGGGGGCCTACAATGAGCAGTTCTTC
cdr3_aa: CCARTPAQGAYNEQFF
cdr3_length: 16
v_call: TRBV20-1
d_call: TRBD1
j_call: TRBJ2-1
clone_size: NA

cdr3_nt: TGTGCCAGCAGCTTAGGGACAGGGGATTCCGAGCAGTACTTC
cdr3_aa: CASSLGTGDSEQYF
cdr3_length: 14
v_call: TRBV7-6
d_call: TRBD1
j_call: TRBJ2-7
clone_size: few

cdr3_nt: TGTGCCAGCAGTTTAGGGACTAGCGGGAGAAGTCACGAGCAGTACTTC
cdr3_aa: CASSLGTSGRSHEQYF
cdr3_length: 16
v_call: TRBV27
d_call: TRBD2
j_call: TRBJ2-7
clone_size: few

cdr3_nt: TGTGCCAGCAGTTCGGCTTGGACAGACCTTAGGGCCCACACCGGGGAGCTGTTTTTT
cdr3_aa: CASSSAWTDLRAHTGELFF
cdr3_length: 19
v_call: TRBV27
d_call: NA
j_call: TRBJ2-2
clone_size: NA

cdr3_nt: TGTGCCAGCAGCTTAGGAGGTAGGGGGGCCTACGAGCAGTACTTC
cdr3_aa: CASSLGGRGAYEQYF
cdr3_length: 15
v_call: TRBV7-9
d_call: NA
j_call: TRBJ2-7
clone_size: NA

cdr3_nt: TGTGCCAGCAGCCCGAAGACTCGCACAGATACGCAGTATTTT
cdr3_aa: CASSPKTRTDTQYF
cdr3_length: 14
v_call: TRBV11-1
d_call: NA
j_call: TRBJ2-3
clone_size: NA

cdr3_nt: TGTGCCAGCAGTTCCGGGACAGGGGGTGAAAAACTGTTTTTT
cdr3_aa: CASSSGTGGEKLFF
cdr3_length: 14
v_call: TRBV9
d_call: TRBD1
j_call: TRBJ1-4
clone_size: few

cdr3_nt: TGTGCCAGCAGCAGATACAGCTTCCAAGAGACCCAGTACTTC
cdr3_aa: CASSRYSFQETQYF
cdr3_length: 14
v_call: TRBV3-1
d_call: NA
j_call: TRBJ2-5
clone_size: NA

cdr3_nt: TGCGCCAGCAGCCAAGATGAAGGGTATGGGGAGACCCAGTACTTC
cdr3_aa: CASSQDEGYGETQYF
cdr3_length: 15
v_call: TRBV4-3
d_call: NA
j_call: TRBJ2-5
clone_size: few

cdr3_nt: TGTGCCAGCAGCTACAGGGGCGGGGACACCGGGGAGCTGTTTTTT
cdr3_aa: CASSYRGGDTGELFF
cdr3_length: 15
v_call: TRBV12-3/TRBV12-4
d_call: NA
j_call: TRBJ2-2
clone_size: few

cdr3_nt: TGCGCCAGCAGCTTGGGGTCGGGATTCACTGAAGCTTTCTTT
cdr3_aa: CASSLGSGFTEAFF
cdr3_length: 14
v_call: TRBV5-1
d_call: NA
j_call: TRBJ1-1
clone_size: many

cdr3_nt: TGTGCCAGCAGCTTGTGGGACCAAGAGACCCAGTACTTC
cdr3_aa: CASSLWDQETQYF
cdr3_length: 13
v_call: TRBV7-6
d_call: NA
j_call: TRBJ2-5
clone_size: many

cdr3_nt: TGCGCCAGCAGCCTTAGGGTCGGAGGAGAGACCCAGTACTTC
cdr3_aa: CASSLRVGGETQYF
cdr3_length: 14
v_call: TRBV5-1
d_call: NA
j_call: TRBJ2-5
clone_size: few

cdr3_nt: TGTGCCAGCAGCCCATTAGGGACGAACTACGAGCAGTACTTC
cdr3_aa: CASSPLGTNYEQYF
cdr3_length: 14
v_call: TRBV7-2
d_call: NA
j_call: TRBJ2-7
clone_size: few

cdr3_nt: TGTGCCAGCAGCCCGTGGACAGGCCGAACCTACGAGCAGTACTTC
cdr3_aa: CASSPWTGRTYEQYF
cdr3_length: 15
v_call: TRBV5-6
d_call: TRBD1
j_call: TRBJ2-7
clone_size: NA

cdr3_nt: TGTGCCAGCAGTCCCCGGCTAGGAGCGAATGAGCAGTTCTTC
cdr3_aa: CASSPRLGANEQFF
cdr3_length: 14
v_call: TRBV12-3/TRBV12-4
d_call: NA
j_call: TRBJ2-1
clone_size: few

cdr3_nt: TGTGCCAGCAGTTTAGCGATCGGGGGGTCGACTGAAGCTTTCTTT
cdr3_aa: CASSLAIGGSTEAFF
cdr3_length: 15
v_call: TRBV12-3/TRBV12-4
d_call: NA
j_call: TRBJ1-1
clone_size: many

cdr3_nt: TGTGCCAGCAGCAAGTCGGACGTCCTTACCTACGAGCAGTACTTC
cdr3_aa: CASSKSDVLTYEQYF
cdr3_length: 15
v_call: TRBV7-2
d_call: NA
j_call: TRBJ2-7
clone_size: few

cdr3_nt: TGTGCCAGCATGTTAACCTTCAACAGGGGGGGTAATGGCACTGAAGCTTTCTTT
cdr3_aa: CASMLTFNRGGNGTEAFF
cdr3_length: 18
v_call: TRBV11-2
d_call: TRBD1
j_call: TRBJ1-1
clone_size: NA

cdr3_nt: TGCGCCAGCGCGACTAGCGGGATCTCCTACGAGCAGTACTTC
cdr3_aa: CASATSGISYEQYF
cdr3_length: 14
v_call: TRBV5-1
d_call: TRBD2
j_call: TRBJ2-7
clone_size: NA

cdr3_nt: TGTGCCAGCAGTTCGCTTACCCGGACTAGCGTTGAGAGGTACAATGAGCAGTTCTTC
cdr3_aa: CASSSLTRTSVERYNEQFF
cdr3_length: 19
v_call: TRBV12-3/TRBV12-4
d_call: TRBD2
j_call: TRBJ2-1
clone_size: NA

cdr3_nt: TGCAGCGCCGGGTTGAGGCAGGACGGAGAGACCCAGTACTTC
cdr3_aa: CSAGLRQDGETQYF
cdr3_length: 14
v_call: TRBV29-1
d_call: NA
j_call: TRBJ2-5
clone_size: NA

cdr3_nt: TGCGCCAGCAGCATTCCCCGGGACTGGACCGGAGGTGAGCAGTTCTTC
cdr3_aa: CASSIPRDWTGGEQFF
cdr3_length: 16
v_call: TRBV5-1
d_call: NA
j_call: TRBJ2-1
clone_size: once

cdr3_nt: TGTGCCACCAGCAGTGAAGGGTCCTCAGACGAGCAGTTCTTC
cdr3_aa: CATSSEGSSDEQFF
cdr3_length: 14
v_call: TRBV15
d_call: NA
j_call: TRBJ2-1
clone_size: few

cdr3_nt: TGCGCCAGCAGCCCCCTAGCGGGAGTAATCAGGGAGCTGTTTTTT
cdr3_aa: CASSPLAGVIRELFF
cdr3_length: 15
v_call: TRBV5-1
d_call: TRBD2
j_call: TRBJ2-2
clone_size: few

cdr3_nt: TGCGCCAGCAGCTTGATGGGGGGGCTGGAGACCCAGTACTTC
cdr3_aa: CASSLMGGLETQYF
cdr3_length: 14
v_call: TRBV5-1
d_call: NA
j_call: TRBJ2-5
clone_size: NA

cdr3_nt: TGCGCCAGCAGACCAGGGGTGGGGGATCAGCCCCAGCATTTT
cdr3_aa: CASRPGVGDQPQHF
cdr3_length: 14
v_call: TRBV5-1
d_call: NA
j_call: TRBJ1-5
clone_size: many

cdr3_nt: TGTGCCAGCTTGGGACAGGGCTTTCACACCGGGGAGCTGTTTTTT
cdr3_aa: CASLGQGFHTGELFF
cdr3_length: 15
v_call: TRBV2
d_call: TRBD1
j_call: TRBJ2-2
clone_size: NA

cdr3_nt: TGTGCCACGAACCGACAGGGATACAGGGTCGACGAGCAGTACTTC
cdr3_aa: CATNRQGYRVDEQYF
cdr3_length: 15
v_call: TRBV6-5
d_call: TRBD1
j_call: TRBJ2-7
clone_size: few

cdr3_nt: TGTGCCAGCAGCTTAGGGTCTCCAGAAGCTTTCTTT
cdr3_aa: CASSLGSPEAFF
cdr3_length: 12
v_call: TRBV13
d_call: NA
j_call: TRBJ1-1
clone_size: NA

cdr3_nt: TGTGCCAGCAGTTTAACCGAAGGGGGTTGGGACATTCAGTACTTC
cdr3_aa: CASSLTEGGWDIQYF
cdr3_length: 15
v_call: TRBV12-3/TRBV12-4
d_call: NA
j_call: TRBJ2-4
clone_size: NA

cdr3_nt: TGTGCCAGCAGAAACCTCCGGGACAGGAACTACGAGCAGTACTTC
cdr3_aa: CASRNLRDRNYEQYF
cdr3_length: 15
v_call: TRBV6-2/TRBV6-3
d_call: TRBD1
j_call: TRBJ2-7
clone_size: many

cdr3_nt: TGTGCCAGCAGCTTAGACGTCGGGAGGACTGAAGCTTTCTTT
cdr3_aa: CASSLDVGRTEAFF
cdr3_length: 14
v_call: TRBV7-9
d_call: NA
j_call: TRBJ1-1
clone_size: few

cdr3_nt: TGTGCCAGCAGCTTTCGGCTAGAAGCTTTCTTT
cdr3_aa: CASSFRLEAFF
cdr3_length: 11
v_call: TRBV7-8
d_call: NA
j_call: TRBJ1-1
clone_size: NA

cdr3_nt: TGTGCCAGCAGCCCCGGACTAGGCTCCTACGAGCAGTACTTC
cdr3_aa: CASSPGLGSYEQYF
cdr3_length: 14
v_call: TRBV3-1
d_call: TRBD2
j_call: TRBJ2-7
clone_size: many

cdr3_nt: TGCGCCAGCAGCTTGTCCGGGACTAGCGGCCGGGGGTACTTC
cdr3_aa: CASSLSGTSGRGYF
cdr3_length: 14
v_call: TRBV5-1
d_call: TRBD2
j_call: TRBJ2-7
clone_size: few

cdr3_nt: TGTGCCCACGCCCCGTGGGCCGTTTCCTCCTGCGAGCAGTACTTC
cdr3_aa: CAHAPWAVSSCEQYF
cdr3_length: 15
v_call: TRBV7-2
d_call: NA
j_call: TRBJ2-7
clone_size: few

cdr3_nt: TGTGCCAGCTCACCACGGGGGACGGATGAAAAACTGTTTTTT
cdr3_aa: CASSPRGTDEKLFF
cdr3_length: 14
v_call: TRBV18
d_call: NA
j_call: TRBJ1-4
clone_size: few